What follows are 27 T cell receptor beta chains derived from one specimen sequenced in a study of identical twins' blood T cells (dated by TCRdb to about 2013). The library came from 5' RACE. Instrument used: Illumina Genome Analyzer IIx. TCRdb reran the public reads through fastp at Q25 and MiXCR, keeping productive beta chains. Rows with one shared CDR3 protein collapse into an entry with the most common genes and DNA. Present in this sample are 350,000 to 450,000 distinct CDR3 sequences, roughly 27% of which were seen just once. Around 5.6% of the sample comes from the top ten. The sample comprised PBMCs. These receptors were obtained from a woman aged 18-49 years in good health.

This clonotype was counted ten times or more. CDR3 in amino acids: CASSPSGLPRTGELFF. The CDR3 bases are TGTGCCAGCAGTCCTAGCGGCCTTCCCCGGACCGGGGAGCTGTTTTTT. This rearrangement joins TRBV6-5 to TRBJ2-2, with 7 positions matching TRBD2. CDR1 and CDR2 (germline): MNHEY, SVGAGI. The CDR3 is 16 residues long. The J segment lost 5 bases and the V segment lost 5 bases, leaving 11 bases of the junction unmatched.

This clonotype was detected a few times. The CDR3 loop is CASRKNDGPTGELFF. Here the CDR3 DNA reads TGTGCCAGCAGGAAGAATGACGGGCCCACCGGGGAGCTGTTTTTT. The J gene is TRBJ2-2, the V gene TRBV2; no clear D. The length of the CDR3 is 15 residues. CDR1 SNHLY and CDR2 FYNNEI come from the germline V gene. The V end was cut by 6 bases, the J end by 4 bases, with 15 bases between.

The genes are TRBV12-5 and TRBJ2-1; TRBD2 is a possible D gene (7 bases). The V and J ends lost 6 bases and 0 bases respectively, with 21 bases between them. From germline, CDR1 is LGHNT and CDR2 FRNRAP. This CDR3 has 18 residues. The CDR3 sequence: CASGLLLRGLSSYNEQFF. The CDR3 region has the DNA TGTGCTAGTGGGTTGCTTCTGCGGGGGCTTAGCTCCTACAATGAGCAGTTCTTC.

The table lists this clonotype with many counts. The V call is TRBV4-1, the J call TRBJ1-5; no clear D. The V end was cut by 4 bases, the J end by 0 bases, with 28 bases between. CDR1 and CDR2 (germline): MGHRA, YSYEKL. The CDR3 is 21 amino acids. The CDR3 DNA sequence: TGCGCCAGCAGCCTAAAGAGAGTTTATAGGAACACCCGGTATAGCAATCAGCCCCAGCATTTT. This gives the protein CASSLKRVYRNTRYSNQPQHF.

This clonotype showed up just a few times. The V and J genes are TRBV10-3 and TRBJ2-7, with D tentatively TRBD1 (5 bases). Germline V CDR1 and CDR2: ENHRY, SYGVKD. The CDR3 has 13 residues. V lost 7 bases, J lost 10 bases, and 20 bases lay in between. The CDR3 DNA sequence: TGTGCCATCAAAACGGACACCCTAACTAATCAGTACTTC. Its translation: CAIKTDTLTNQYF.

Remarks on this clonotype: One junction end disagrees with the germline gene, perhaps due to a read error. The chain joins TRBV24-1 to TRBJ1-2; TRBD1 aligns across 7 bases. The CDR3 sequence is 14 residues long. CDR1 and CDR2 (germline): KGHDR, SFDVKD. CDR3 sequence: CTTSDTGQNYDYTF. The CDR3 bases are TGTACCACCAGTGATACGGGACAGAACTATGACTACACCTTC.

This clonotype has a count of ten or more. The chain uses TRBV19 and TRBJ1-5; a possible D gene is TRBD1 (6 bases). The V and J ends lost 3 bases and 4 bases respectively, with 13 bases between them. Per the germline V gene, CDR1 is LNHDA and CDR2 is SQIVND (reference sequence). This CDR3 is 15 amino acids long. CDR3 nucleotide sequence: TGTGCCAGTAGTATGGCTTGGGGGGCGAATCAGCCCCAGCATTTT. This gives the protein CASSMAWGANQPQHF.

This clonotype was counted at least ten times. The chain employs TRBV6-4 and TRBJ2-3; D ambiguous. The CDR3 consists of 13 residues. Trimming took off 4 bases at V and 2 bases at J, with 7 bases between the two ends. Germline CDR1 is MRHNA and CDR2 is SNTAGT. CDR3 protein: CASSAAPTDTQYF. In DNA, the CDR3 is TGTGCCAGCAGTGCAGCTCCCACAGATACGCAGTATTTT.

This clonotype came up many times. The genes are TRBV2 and TRBJ1-5; D call uncertain. This CDR3 is built from 13 residues. Germline values: CDR1 SNHLY, CDR2 FYNNEI. The V gene lost 6 bases and the J gene lost 5 bases, with 11 bases spanning the gap. As DNA, the CDR3 is TGTGCCAGCAGCCTGAGTTCAGATCAGCCCCAGCATTTT. It specifies CASSLSSDQPQHF.

This chain joins TRBV20-1 and TRBJ1-1, with D perhaps TRBD1 (5 bases). CDR3 length: 13 residues. V gave up 1 base and J gave up 1 base, with 7 bases separating them. Germline lookup yields CDR1 DFQATT and CDR2 SNEGSKA (reference sequence). The CDR3 loop reads CSARVRGNTEAFF. CDR3 DNA: TGCAGTGCTAGAGTGAGGGGGAACACTGAAGCTTTCTTT.

On this clonotype itself: A much bigger clone sits one base away, suggesting this may be a read error. V gene TRBV7-8 combines with J gene TRBJ1-5; D gene ambiguous. The CDR3 totals 14 residues. The V end was cut by 1 base, the J end by 4 bases, with 8 bases between. Germline V gene sequence: CDR1 SGHVS, CDR2 FQNEAQ. DNA for the CDR3: TGTGCCAGCAGCTTAGGACACCGAAATCAGCCCCAGCATTTT. This gives the protein CASSLGHRNQPQHF.

This clonotype occurred many times. The chain joins TRBV24-1 to TRBJ2-2; D is perhaps TRBD1 or TRBD2 (6 bases each). The germline CDR1 and CDR2 sequences are KGHDR and SFDVKD. The V end lost 9 bases, the J end lost 4 bases, and 11 bases lay between the germline ends. The CDR3 spans 13 residues. CDR3 in DNA: TGTGCCACCCAGGGGAGGATCACCGGGGAGCTGTTTTTT. This translates into CATQGRITGELFF.

This clonotype was found a few times. This chain uses TRBV2 with TRBJ1-1, with no clear D. V was trimmed by 2 bases and J by 9 bases, leaving 7 bases between them. CDR1 is SNHLY and CDR2 is FYNNEI in the germline V gene. The CDR3 loop spans 11 amino acids. Here the CDR3 DNA reads TGTGCCAGCAGTGAACTGCGCAAAGCTTTCTTT. Protein sequence: CASSELRKAFF. The full variable domain, rest sourced from reference TRBV2 and TRBJ1-1, is EPEVTQTPSHQVTQMGQEVILRCVPISNHLYFYWYRQILGQKVEFLVSFYNNEISEKSEIFDDQFSVERPDGSNFTLKIRSTKLEDSAMYFCASSELRKAFFGQGTRLTVV.

This clonotype was observed a handful of times. The chain recombines TRBV6-5 with TRBJ2-5, with D unresolved. Germline loops: CDR1 MNHEY, CDR2 SVGAGI. V was pared by 1 base and J by 1 base, with 7 bases between. This CDR3 region has 14 residues. The CDR3: CASSYFPTQETQYF. CDR3 coding DNA: TGTGCCAGCAGTTACTTTCCGACCCAAGAGACCCAGTACTTC.

This CDR3 is CASSYYAGQGSYNSPLHF. The CDR3 DNA reads TGTGCCAGCAGTTACTACGCCGGACAGGGAAGCTATAATTCACCCCTCCACTTT. The V call is TRBV6-5, the J call TRBJ1-6; 8 positions agree with TRBD1. Per the germline V gene, CDR1 is MNHEY and CDR2 is SVGAGI. Trimming took 1 base from V and 3 from J; bases not matched to a gene: 8. The CDR3 runs to 18 residues.

This chain links TRBV11-2 with TRBJ2-3, with D unresolved. Germline lookup yields CDR1 SGHAT and CDR2 FQNNGV. The V end was cut by 4 bases, the J end by 3 bases, with 14 bases between. The CDR3 sequence is 15 residues long. The CDR3 bases are TGTGCCAGCAGCTCCGGTCCGGGTGGTACAGATACGCAGTATTTT. The encoded protein is CASSSGPGGTDTQYF.

The rearrangement uses TRBV19 and TRBJ2-3; D is perhaps TRBD2 (6 bases). Trimming took off 5 bases at V and 8 bases at J, with 14 bases between the two ends. Germline V gives CDR1 LNHDA, CDR2 SQIVND (reference sequence). This CDR3 is built from 13 residues. CDR3: CASSPPRRGTQYF. The CDR3, as DNA: TGTGCCAGTAGTCCCCCTCGGAGGGGTACGCAGTATTTT.

This clonotype was counted a few times. This chain links TRBV4-1 with TRBJ2-1, with 11 bases matching TRBD2. This CDR3 contains 16 residues. Germline trimming cut 3 bases from V and 4 bases from J; bases unmatched to any gene: 5. Germline V gene data show CDR1 as MGHRA and CDR2 as YSYEKL. CDR3 nucleotide sequence: TGCGCCAGCAGCCAGGCCGGGACTAGCGGTTACAATGAGCAGTTCTTC. Its protein is CASSQAGTSGYNEQFF.

The rearrangement joins TRBV21-1 to TRBJ2-1; the table's D call TRBD1 went unverified against the DNA. TRBV21-1 is a pseudogene segment. CDR3 size: 14 residues. Here the CDR3 DNA reads TGTGCCAGCAGTGACAGGGTGTTCTACAATGAGCAGTTCTTC. This translates into CASSDRVFYNEQFF.

About this clonotype: A junction end diverges from the germline sequence, so it may reflect a read error. The chain is built from TRBV18 and TRBJ1-2; D not certain. The germline V gene has CDR1 KGHSH and CDR2 LQKENI. The CDR3 spans 13 residues. In nucleotides, the CDR3 is TGTGCCAGCCCACCACGTTCGGCCTATGGCTACACCTTC. Its translation is CASPPRSAYGYTF.

This clonotype has just a few counts. The chain is built from TRBV2 and TRBJ1-6, with a possible D match to TRBD1 (5 bases). Per the germline V gene, CDR1 is SNHLY and CDR2 is FYNNEI. The V and J ends lost 6 bases and 11 bases respectively, with 11 bases between them. This CDR3 contains 12 residues. The CDR3 coding sequence is TGTGCCAGCAGCCCAAGGGGTACACCCCTCCACTTT. It encodes CASSPRGTPLHF.

This clonotype was found a few times. The chain carries TRBV2 and TRBJ1-5, with a weak D call TRBD1 (6 bases). CDR3 length equals 13 residues. Germline lookup yields CDR1 SNHLY and CDR2 FYNNEI. V was shortened by 5 bases and J by 3 bases, with 8 bases between the two germline ends. CDR3 in amino acids: CASSRDTNQPQHF. As DNA, the CDR3 is TGTGCCAGCAGTAGGGACACCAATCAGCCCCAGCATTTT. Based on the CDR3 plus reference TRBV2 and TRBJ1-5, the full variable domain is EPEVTQTPSHQVTQMGQEVILRCVPISNHLYFYWYRQILGQKVEFLVSFYNNEISEKSEIFDDQFSVERPDGSNFTLKIRSTKLEDSAMYFCASSRDTNQPQHFGDGTRLSIL.

This clonotype has only one observation. The V gene is TRBV9, the J gene TRBJ1-1; D is uncertain. V lost 7 bases and J 1 base, leaving 14 bases between the germline ends. This CDR3 contains 14 residues. Germline values: CDR1 SGDLS, CDR2 YYNGEE. CDR3 protein: CASSPYGRNTEAFF. For the CDR3, the DNA is TGTGCCAGCTCACCTTATGGGCGGAACACTGAAGCTTTCTTT. Based on the CDR3 plus reference TRBV9 and TRBJ1-1, the full variable domain is DSGVTQTPKHLITATGQRVTLRCSPRSGDLSVYWYQQSLDQGLQFLIQYYNGEERAKGNILERFSAQQFPDLHSELNLSSLELGDSALYFCASSPYGRNTEAFFGQGTRLTVV.

Worth noting for this clonotype: The junction shows a germline mismatch at one end, possibly a read error. This chain uses TRBV29-1 with TRBJ1-1, with TRBD1 as a possible D gene (5 bases). The CDR3 has 12 residues. Germline V gives CDR1 SQVTM, CDR2 ANQGSEA. CDR3 residues: CSVEAPGLPPDF. The CDR3 DNA is TGCAGCGTTGAAGCGCCGGGGCTGCCCCCGGATTTT.

The sample holds many counts of this clonotype. The rearrangement links TRBV6-5 to TRBJ2-5, with a possible D match to TRBD2 (5 bases). With 0 bases removed from V and 5 bases from J, the gap between germline ends came to 10 bases. The CDR3 runs to 14 residues. Germline assignment: CDR1 MNHEY and CDR2 SVGAGI. This CDR3 reads CASSYSGRVETQYF. The CDR3 DNA reads TGTGCCAGCAGTTACTCGGGGAGAGTGGAGACCCAGTACTTC.

This clonotype was recorded a few times. This chain links TRBV29-1 with TRBJ1-1; D might be TRBD1 (5 bases). The germline V and J ends were trimmed by 7 bases and 5 bases, with 11 bases remaining between them. Germline values: CDR1 SQVTM, CDR2 ANQGSEA. This CDR3 has 11 residues. CDR3 residues: CSGIRGTEAFF. In DNA, the CDR3 is TGCAGCGGAATAAGGGGAACTGAAGCTTTCTTT.

The sample holds a few counts of this clonotype. The chain joins TRBV29-1 to TRBJ2-5, with D maybe TRBD1 (6 bases). V dropped 8 bases and J dropped 5 bases, with 15 bases sitting between them. From germline, CDR1 is SQVTM and CDR2 ANQGSEA. The CDR3 runs 12 residues. The CDR3 spells CSTLDSGETQYF. CDR3 bases: TGCAGCACCTTGGACAGCGGCGAGACCCAGTACTTC. Drawing the rest from reference TRBV29-1 and TRBJ2-5, the complete variable domain is SAVISQKPSRDICQRGTSLTIQCQVDSQVTMMFWYRQQPGQSLTLIATANQGSEATYESGFVIDKFPISRPNLTFSTLTVSNMSPEDSSIYLCSTLDSGETQYFGPGTRLLVL.